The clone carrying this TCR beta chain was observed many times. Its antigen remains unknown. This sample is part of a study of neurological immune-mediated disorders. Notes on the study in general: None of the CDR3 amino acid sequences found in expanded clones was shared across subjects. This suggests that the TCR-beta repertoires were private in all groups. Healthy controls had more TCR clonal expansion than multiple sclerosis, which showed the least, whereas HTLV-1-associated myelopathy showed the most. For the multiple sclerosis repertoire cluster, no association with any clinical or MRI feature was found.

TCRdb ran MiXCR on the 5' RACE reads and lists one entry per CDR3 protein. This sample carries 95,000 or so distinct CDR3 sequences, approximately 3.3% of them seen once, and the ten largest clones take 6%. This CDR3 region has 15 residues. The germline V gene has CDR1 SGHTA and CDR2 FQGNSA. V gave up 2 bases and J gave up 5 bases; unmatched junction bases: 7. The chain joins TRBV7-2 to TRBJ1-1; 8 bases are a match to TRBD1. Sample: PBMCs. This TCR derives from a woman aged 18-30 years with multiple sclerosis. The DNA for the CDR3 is TGTGCCAGCAGCTTAACTGCAGGGGGCGGAACTGAAGCTTTCTTT. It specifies CASSLTAGGGTEAFF.